This T cell receptor beta chain was recorded in a study of technical replicates of blood from a few donors (dated by TCRdb to 2017 to 2019). Points on this clone: It lacks a known antigen. No much larger clone is present one base from it, and per-base qualities are unavailable.

The library came from the immunoSEQ multiplex PCR assay. What TCRdb holds here is the immuneACCESS table cut down to in-frame rearrangements. Part of the clones is not present; checked against another copy, under half of the missing clones reflect an unresolved V gene, and the others are unexplained. Recorded for this sample are about 75,000 clones; approximately 96% of them occurred a single time. More than 0.15% of the sample goes to the ten largest clones. Sequencing input: T cells isolated from PBMCs. This TCR came from a human donor in good health.

In nucleotides, the sequence is TGTGCCAGTTCAGGTCCAGGGGTTGTGGGAAGTCAGCCCCAGCATTTT. This codes for CASSGPGVVGSQPQHF. The chain employs TRBV19 and TRBJ1-5; the D gene is possibly TRBD1, with 6 bases matching. CDR1 and CDR2, per the germline V gene (reference sequence), are LNHDA and SQIVND. Inclusive of the bounding cysteine and phenylalanine, the CDR3 is 16 residues long. The CDR3 DNA has 48 bases and is translated from base 1. V sheds 8 bases and J sheds 6 bases, leaving 23 bases between their ends.